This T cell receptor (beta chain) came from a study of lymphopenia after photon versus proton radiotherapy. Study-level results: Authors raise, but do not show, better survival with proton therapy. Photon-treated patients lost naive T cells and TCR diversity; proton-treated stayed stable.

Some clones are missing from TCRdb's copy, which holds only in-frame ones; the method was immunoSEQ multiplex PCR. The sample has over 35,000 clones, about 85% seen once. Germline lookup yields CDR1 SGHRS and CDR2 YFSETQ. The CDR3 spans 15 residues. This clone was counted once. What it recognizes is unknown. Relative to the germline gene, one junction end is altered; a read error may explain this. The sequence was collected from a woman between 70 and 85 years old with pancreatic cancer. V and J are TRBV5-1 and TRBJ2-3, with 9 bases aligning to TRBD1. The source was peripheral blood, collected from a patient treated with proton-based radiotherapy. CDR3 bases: TGCGCCAGCAGCTTGGGGGACAGGGAAACAGATATGCAGTATTTT. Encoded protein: CASSLGDRETDMQYF.